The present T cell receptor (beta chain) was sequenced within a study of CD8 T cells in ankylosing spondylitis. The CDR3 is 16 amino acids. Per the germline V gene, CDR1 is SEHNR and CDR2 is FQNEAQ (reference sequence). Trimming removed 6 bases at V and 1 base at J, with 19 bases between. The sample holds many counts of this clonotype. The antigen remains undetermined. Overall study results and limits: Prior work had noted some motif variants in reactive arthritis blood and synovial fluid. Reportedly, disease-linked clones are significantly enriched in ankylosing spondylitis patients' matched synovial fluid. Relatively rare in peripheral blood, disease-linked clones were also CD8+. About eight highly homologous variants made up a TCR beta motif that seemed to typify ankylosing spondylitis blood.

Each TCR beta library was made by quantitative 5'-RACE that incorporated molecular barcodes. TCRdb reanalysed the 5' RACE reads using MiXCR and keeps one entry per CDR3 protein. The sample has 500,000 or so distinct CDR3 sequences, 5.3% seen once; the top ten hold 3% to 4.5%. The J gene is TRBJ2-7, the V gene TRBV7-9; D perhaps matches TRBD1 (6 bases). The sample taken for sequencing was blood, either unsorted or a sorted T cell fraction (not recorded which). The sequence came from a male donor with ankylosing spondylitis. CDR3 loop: CASSSSEGVVSYEQYF. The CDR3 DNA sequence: TGTGCCAGCAGTTCCAGTGAGGGGGTCGTGTCCTACGAGCAGTACTTC.